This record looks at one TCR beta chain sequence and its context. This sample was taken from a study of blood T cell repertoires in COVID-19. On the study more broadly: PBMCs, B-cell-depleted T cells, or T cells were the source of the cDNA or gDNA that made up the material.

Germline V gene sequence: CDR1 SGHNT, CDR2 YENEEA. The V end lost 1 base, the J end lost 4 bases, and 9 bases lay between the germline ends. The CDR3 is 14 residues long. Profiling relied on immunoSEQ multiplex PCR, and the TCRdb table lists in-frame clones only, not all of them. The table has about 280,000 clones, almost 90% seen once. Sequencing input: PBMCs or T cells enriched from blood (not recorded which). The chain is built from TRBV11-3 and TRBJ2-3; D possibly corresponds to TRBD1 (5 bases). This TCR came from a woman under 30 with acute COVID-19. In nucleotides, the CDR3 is TGTGCCAGCAGCTTAGCGGGCAGGGCAGATACGCAGTATTTT. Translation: CASSLAGRADTQYF.